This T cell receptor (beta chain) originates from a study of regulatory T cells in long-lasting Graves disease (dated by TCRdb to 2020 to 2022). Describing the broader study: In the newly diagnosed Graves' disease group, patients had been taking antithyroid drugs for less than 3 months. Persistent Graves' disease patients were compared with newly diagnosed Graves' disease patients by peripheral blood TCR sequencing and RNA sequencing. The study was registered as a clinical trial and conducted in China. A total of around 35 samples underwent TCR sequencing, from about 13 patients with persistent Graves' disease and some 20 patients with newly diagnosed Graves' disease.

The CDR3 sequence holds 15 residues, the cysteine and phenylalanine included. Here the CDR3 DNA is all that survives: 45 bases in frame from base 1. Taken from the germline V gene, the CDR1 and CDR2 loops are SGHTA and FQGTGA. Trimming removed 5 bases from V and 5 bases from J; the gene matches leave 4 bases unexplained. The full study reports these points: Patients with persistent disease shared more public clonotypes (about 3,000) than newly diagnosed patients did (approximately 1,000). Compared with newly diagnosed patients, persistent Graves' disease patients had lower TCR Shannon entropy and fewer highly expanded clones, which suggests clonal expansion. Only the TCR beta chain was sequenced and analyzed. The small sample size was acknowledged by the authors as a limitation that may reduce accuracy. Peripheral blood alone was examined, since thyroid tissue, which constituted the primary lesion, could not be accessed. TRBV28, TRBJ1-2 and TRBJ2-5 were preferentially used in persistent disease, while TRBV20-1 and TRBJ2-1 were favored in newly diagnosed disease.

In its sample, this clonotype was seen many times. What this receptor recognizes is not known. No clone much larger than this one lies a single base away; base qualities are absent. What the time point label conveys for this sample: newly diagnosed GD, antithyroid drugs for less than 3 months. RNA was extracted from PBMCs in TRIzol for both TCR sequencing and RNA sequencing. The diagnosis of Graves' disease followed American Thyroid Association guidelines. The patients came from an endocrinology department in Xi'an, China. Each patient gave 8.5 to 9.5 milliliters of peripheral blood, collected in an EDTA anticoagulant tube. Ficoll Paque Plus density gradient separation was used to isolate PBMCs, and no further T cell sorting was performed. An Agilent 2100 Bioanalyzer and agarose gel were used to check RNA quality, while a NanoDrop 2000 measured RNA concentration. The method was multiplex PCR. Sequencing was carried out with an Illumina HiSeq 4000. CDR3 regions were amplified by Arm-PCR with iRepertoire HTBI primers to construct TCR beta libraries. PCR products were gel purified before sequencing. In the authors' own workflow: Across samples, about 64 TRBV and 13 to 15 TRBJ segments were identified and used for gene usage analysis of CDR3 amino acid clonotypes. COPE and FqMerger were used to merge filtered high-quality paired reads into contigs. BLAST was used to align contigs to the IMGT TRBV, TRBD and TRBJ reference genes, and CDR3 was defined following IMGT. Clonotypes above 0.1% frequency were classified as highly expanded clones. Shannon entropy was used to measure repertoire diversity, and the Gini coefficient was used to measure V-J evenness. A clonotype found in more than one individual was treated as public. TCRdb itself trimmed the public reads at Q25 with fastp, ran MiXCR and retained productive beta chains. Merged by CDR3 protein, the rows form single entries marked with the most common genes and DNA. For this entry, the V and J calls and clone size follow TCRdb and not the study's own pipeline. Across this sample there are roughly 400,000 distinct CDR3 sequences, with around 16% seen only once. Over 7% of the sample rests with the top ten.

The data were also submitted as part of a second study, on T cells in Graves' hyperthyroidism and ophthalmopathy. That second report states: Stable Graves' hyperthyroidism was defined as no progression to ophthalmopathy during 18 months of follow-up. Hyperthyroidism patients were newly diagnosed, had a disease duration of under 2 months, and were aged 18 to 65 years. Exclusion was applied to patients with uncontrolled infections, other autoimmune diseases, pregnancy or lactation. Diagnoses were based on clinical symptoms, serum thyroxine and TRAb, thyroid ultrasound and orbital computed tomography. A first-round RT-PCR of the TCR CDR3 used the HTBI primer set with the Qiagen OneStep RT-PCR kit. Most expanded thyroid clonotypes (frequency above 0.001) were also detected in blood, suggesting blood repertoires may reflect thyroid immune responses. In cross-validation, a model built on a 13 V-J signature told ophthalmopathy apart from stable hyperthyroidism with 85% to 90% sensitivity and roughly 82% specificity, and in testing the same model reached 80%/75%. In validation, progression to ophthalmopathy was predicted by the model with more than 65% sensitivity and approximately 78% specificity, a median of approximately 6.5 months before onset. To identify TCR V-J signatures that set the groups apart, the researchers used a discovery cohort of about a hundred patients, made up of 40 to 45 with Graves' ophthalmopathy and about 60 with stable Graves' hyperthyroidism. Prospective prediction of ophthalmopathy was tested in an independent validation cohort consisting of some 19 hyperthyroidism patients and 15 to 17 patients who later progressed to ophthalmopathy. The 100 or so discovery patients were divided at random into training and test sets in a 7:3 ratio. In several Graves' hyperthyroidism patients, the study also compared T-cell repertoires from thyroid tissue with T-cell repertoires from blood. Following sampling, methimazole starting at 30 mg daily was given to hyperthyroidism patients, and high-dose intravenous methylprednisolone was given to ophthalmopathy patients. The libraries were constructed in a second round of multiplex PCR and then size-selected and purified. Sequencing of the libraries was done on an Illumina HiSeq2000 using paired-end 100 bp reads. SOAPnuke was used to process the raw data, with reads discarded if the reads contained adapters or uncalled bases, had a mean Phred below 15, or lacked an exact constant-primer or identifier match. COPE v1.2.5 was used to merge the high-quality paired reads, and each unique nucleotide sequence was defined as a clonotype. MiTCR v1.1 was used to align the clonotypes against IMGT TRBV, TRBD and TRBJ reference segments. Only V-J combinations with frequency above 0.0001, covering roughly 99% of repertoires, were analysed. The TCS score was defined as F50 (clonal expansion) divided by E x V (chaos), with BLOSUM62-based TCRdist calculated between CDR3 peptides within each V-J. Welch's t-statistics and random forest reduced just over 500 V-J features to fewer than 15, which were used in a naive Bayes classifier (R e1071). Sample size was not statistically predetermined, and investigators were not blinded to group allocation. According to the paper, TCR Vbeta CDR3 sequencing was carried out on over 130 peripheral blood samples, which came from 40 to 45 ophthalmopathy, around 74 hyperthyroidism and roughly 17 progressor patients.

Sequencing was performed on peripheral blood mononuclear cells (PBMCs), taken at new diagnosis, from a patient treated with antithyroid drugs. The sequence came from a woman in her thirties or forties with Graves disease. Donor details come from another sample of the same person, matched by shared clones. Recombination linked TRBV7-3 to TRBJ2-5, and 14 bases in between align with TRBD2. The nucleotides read TGTGCCAGCAGCATCGGGACTAGCGGGAGTGAGACCCAGTACTTC. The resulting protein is CASSIGTSGSETQYF.